What follows describes a single T cell receptor (beta chain). Its cognate antigen is unknown. Between the trimmed V and J ends, which lost 0 bases and 2 bases, there was a span of 9 bases. CDR1 SGHDT and CDR2 YYEEEE come from the germline V gene. This CDR3 region has 14 residues. Primers used in a second PCR of about 6 to 11 cycles were a sample-barcoded 5' primer and a J-beta primer mix. One entry per CDR3 protein results from TCRdb running MiXCR on the 5' RACE reads. Altogether 800,000 to 950,000 distinct CDR3 sequences are present, 35% to 40% being singletons, with the ten largest covering roughly 13%. The data stem from a study of blood T cells in healthy people across ages. Across the study: Using template switching, researchers captured about one barcoded beta molecule for each two T cells. Findings of the study overall: Comparison with aged donors showed that long-lived donors had more naive CD4+ cells and higher diversity. Naive T cell percentage strongly correlated with TCR beta diversity.

The chain carries TRBV5-6 and TRBJ2-7, with no clear D. This TCR was sampled from a man between 18 and 29 years old in good health. The specimen sequenced was blood. The CDR3 region has the DNA TGTGCCAGCAGCTTGGGGGCGGTGACCTACGAGCAGTACTTC. Translating it yields CASSLGAVTYEQYF.